These 22 T cell receptor beta chains share one sample of origin, sequenced in a study of OX40 agonist ivuxolimab in advanced cancers. Sequencing used immunoSEQ multiplex PCR; TCRdb keeps in-frame clones, though not all of them. The data show 50,000 to 65,000 clones, approximately 92% seen once. Sequenced material: CD4+ or CD8+ T cells sorted from blood, taken in a trial of the OX40 agonist ivuxolimab. These receptors originate from an adult with an advanced solid tumor such as melanoma, head and neck, liver or kidney cancer.

The chain uses TRBV27 and TRBJ2-7; a possible D gene is TRBD2 (7 bases). The CDR3 totals 12 residues. Per the germline V gene, CDR1 is MNHEY and CDR2 is SMNVEV (reference sequence). V lost 10 bases, J lost 7 bases, and 17 bases lay in between. The CDR3: CATEGGRREQYF. Written as DNA, the CDR3 is TGTGCCACCGAGGGGGGGAGGCGGGAGCAGTACTTC.

The J gene is TRBJ2-5, the V gene TRBV28; D not certain. The germline CDR1 and CDR2 sequences are MDHEN and SYDVKM. CDR3 size: 13 residues. Trimming pared 6 bases from V and 2 bases from J, leaving 10 bases between. The CDR3: CASSPRWQETQYF. In DNA, the CDR3 is TGTGCCAGCAGCCCACGGTGGCAAGAGACCCAGTACTTC.

The chain recombines TRBV28 with TRBJ2-1; D possibly corresponds to TRBD2 (6 bases). The CDR3 covers 13 residues. V gave up 7 bases and J gave up 5 bases, with 12 bases separating them. CDR1 and CDR2 from the germline V gene are MDHEN and SYDVKM. This CDR3 is CASIDREHNEQFF. The CDR3 DNA reads TGTGCCAGCATCGATCGGGAGCACAATGAGCAGTTCTTC.

The chain has TRBV27 and TRBJ1-4; D possibly corresponds to TRBD1 (5 bases). Per the germline V gene, CDR1 is MNHEY and CDR2 is SMNVEV (reference sequence). V lost 1 base and J lost 8, with 11 bases in between. The CDR3 covers 14 residues. The CDR3 region has the DNA TGTGCCAGCAGTTTATTATGGGACGGAGAAAAACTGTTTTTT. This codes for CASSLLWDGEKLFF.

The J gene is TRBJ2-2, the V gene TRBV6-5; D might be TRBD1 or TRBD2, each matching 5 bases. Germline CDR1 is MNHEY and CDR2 is SVGAGI. With 2 bases removed from V and 4 bases from J, the gap between germline ends came to 14 bases. There are 16 residues in the CDR3. CDR3 coding DNA: TGTGCCAGCAGTTACATTCCCGGGGCCCTCACCGGGGAGCTGTTTTTT. Its protein is CASSYIPGALTGELFF.

In its sample, this clone was seen once. V usage is TRBV5-6 and J usage is TRBJ2-5; D remains unclear. Germline CDR1 is SGHDT and CDR2 is YYEEEE. The CDR3 runs to 13 residues. The V and J ends lost 2 bases and 1 base respectively, with 6 bases between them. CDR3 sequence: CASSFWFQETQYF. The CDR3 DNA sequence: TGTGCCAGCAGCTTTTGGTTCCAAGAGACCCAGTACTTC.

This chain joins TRBV19 and TRBJ2-1; 10 bases line up with TRBD2. This CDR3 has 16 amino acids. J gave up 4 bases and V 7 bases, and 10 bases lay outside the gene matches. Germline CDR1 is LNHDA and CDR2 is SQIVND (reference sequence). The chain's CDR3 is CASTWASGGLYNEQFF. The CDR3 DNA reads as TGTGCCAGTACCTGGGCTAGCGGGGGTTTATACAATGAGCAGTTCTTC.

The gene calls are TRBV5-1 and TRBJ1-2; D may be TRBD1 (6 bases). There are 13 residues in the CDR3. CDR1 is SGHRS, CDR2 YFSETQ, per germline. V was cut by 5 bases and J by 4 bases, with 12 bases left in between. CDR3 coding DNA: TGCGCCAGCAGGCGGGACATCACCTATGGCTACACCTTC. Protein product: CASRRDITYGYTF.

This chain joins TRBV16 and TRBJ2-3, with TRBD1 identical over 8 bases. Germline trimming cut 4 bases from V and 8 bases from J; bases unmatched to any gene: 11. CDR1 KGHSY and CDR2 FQNENV come from the germline V gene. The CDR3 extends over 15 amino acids. CDR3 DNA sequence: TGTGCCAGCAGCCCTCAGGACAGGGAGTACGGTACGCAGTATTTT. Its protein product is CASSPQDREYGTQYF.

This chain links TRBV6-5 with TRBJ2-1; tentatively, D is TRBD2 (5 bases). V was shortened by 6 bases and J by 7 bases, with 10 bases between the two germline ends. The germline gives CDR1 MNHEY, CDR2 SVGAGI. The CDR3 contains 12 residues. CDR3 residues: CASRGVSNEQFF. In DNA, the CDR3 is TGTGCCAGCAGGGGAGTTAGTAATGAGCAGTTCTTC.

The chain combines TRBV7-7 with TRBJ2-5; 9 bases fit TRBD2. Germline V lookup: CDR1 SSHAT, CDR2 FNYEAQ (reference sequence). The CDR3 has 14 residues. The V and J ends lost 3 bases and 4 bases, in that order; junction bases with no gene match: 3. The CDR3 here is CASSFTSGRETQYF. DNA of the CDR3: TGTGCCAGCAGCTTCACTAGCGGGCGAGAGACCCAGTACTTC.

The chain joins TRBV27 to TRBJ2-7; D is perhaps TRBD1 (6 bases). V was pared by 4 bases and J by 2 bases, with 15 bases between. CDR1 and CDR2 from the germline V gene are MNHEY and SMNVEV (reference sequence). This CDR3 contains 15 residues. DNA for the CDR3: TGTGCCAGCAGTTCGACACTAGGGACAACCTACGAGCAGTACTTC. Protein sequence: CASSSTLGTTYEQYF.

The CDR3 sequence: CASSVTVGHLYF. CDR3 bases: TGTGCCAGCAGCGTGACGGTAGGACACCTGTACTTC. J is TRBJ2-5 and V is TRBV13, with D possibly being TRBD1 (5 bases). The V gene lost 5 bases and the J gene lost 13 bases, with 17 bases spanning the gap. CDR3 size: 12 residues. Germline CDR1 PRHDT, CDR2 FYEKMQ (reference sequence).

This clone occurred a few times. The chain recombines TRBV6-1 with TRBJ1-6; possible D gene TRBD1, 6 bases. Germline V gene lookup returns CDR1 MNHNS and CDR2 SASEGT. This CDR3 is 15 amino acids long. Deletions cut 3 bases from V and 9 bases from J, with 15 bases between. CDR3 DNA: TGTGCCAGCAGTGAGAGGGGGACCCTACCTTCACCCCTCCACTTT. This encodes CASSERGTLPSPLHF.

The chain links TRBV6-6 to TRBJ2-3; 8 nucleotides align to TRBD2. CDR1 and CDR2 (germline): MNHNY, SVGAGI (reference sequence). CDR3 length equals 15 residues. The V segment lost 10 bases and the J segment 2 bases; nucleotides outside the gene matches: 11. CDR3 coding DNA: TGTGCCACATCAGCCCAGCGGGGGAACACAGATACGCAGTATTTT. It translates to CATSAQRGNTDTQYF.

The chain couples TRBV7-9 to TRBJ2-7; D tentatively reads TRBD1 or TRBD2 (5 bases each). CDR3 size: 16 residues. Looked up from germline, CDR1 is SEHNR and CDR2 is FQNEAQ (reference sequence). The V end was cut by 1 base, the J end by 5 bases, with 18 bases between. CDR3 sequence (DNA): TGTGCCAGCAGCTTAGTAACGGGACCGGCGTTCGACGAGCAGTACTTC. This encodes CASSLVTGPAFDEQYF.

The gene calls are TRBV7-2 and TRBJ2-1; TRBD1 matches 7 bases. Germline-derived CDR1 and CDR2 are SGHTA and FQGNSA. The CDR3 extends over 16 amino acids. V was clipped by 5 bases and J by 2 bases; unmatched bases: 9. CDR3 coding DNA: TGTGCCAGCAGCACTCCCGACAGGGACCCCTACAATGAGCAGTTCTTC. It yields the protein CASSTPDRDPYNEQFF.

V and J are TRBV7-9 and TRBJ2-2; perhaps D is TRBD1 or TRBD2 (6 bases each). V lost 0 bases and J 6 bases, leaving 17 bases between the germline ends. The CDR3 sequence is 17 residues long. Germline CDR1 reads SEHNR; CDR2 reads FQNEAQ (reference sequence). The DNA for the CDR3 is TGTGCCAGCAGCTTAGCGTCCGGGGGCTCTAGACCCGGGGAGCTGTTTTTT. It specifies CASSLASGGSRPGELFF.

This clone was picked up one time. This rearrangement joins TRBV13 to TRBJ1-4; no clear D. Per the germline V gene, CDR1 is PRHDT and CDR2 is FYEKMQ (reference sequence). Deletions cut 4 bases from V and 8 bases from J, with 11 bases between. This CDR3 is 13 amino acids long. In DNA, the CDR3 is TGTGCCAGCAGCTCCCACACAGCGGAAAAACTGTTTTTT. This codes for CASSSHTAEKLFF.

The chain employs TRBV27 and TRBJ2-3, with 7 nucleotides matching TRBD1. There are 15 residues in the CDR3. CDR1 MNHEY and CDR2 SMNVEV come from the germline V gene (reference sequence). V was pared by 5 bases and J by 2 bases, with 7 bases of the junction left unmatched. DNA of the CDR3: TGTGCCAGCAGTCTCTGGACAGGTAACACAGATACGCAGTATTTT. Its translation is CASSLWTGNTDTQYF.

J is TRBJ1-1 and V is TRBV19; no clear D gene. CDR3 length: 12 amino acids. Trimming took 1 base from V and 8 from J, leaving 8 bases between them. The germline V gene encodes CDR1 LNHDA and CDR2 SQIVND (reference sequence). CDR3 bases: TGTGCCAGTAGTATAGGATCGGTGGAAGCTTTCTTT. Its protein product is CASSIGSVEAFF.

The chain combines TRBV5-1 with TRBJ2-2; D remains ambiguous. The germline gives CDR1 SGHRS, CDR2 YFSETQ. Between the trimmed V and J ends, which lost 2 bases and 6 bases, there was a span of 5 bases. The CDR3 contains 12 residues. CDR3 protein: CASSFESGELFF. The CDR3 bases are TGCGCCAGCAGCTTCGAGTCCGGGGAGCTGTTTTTT.